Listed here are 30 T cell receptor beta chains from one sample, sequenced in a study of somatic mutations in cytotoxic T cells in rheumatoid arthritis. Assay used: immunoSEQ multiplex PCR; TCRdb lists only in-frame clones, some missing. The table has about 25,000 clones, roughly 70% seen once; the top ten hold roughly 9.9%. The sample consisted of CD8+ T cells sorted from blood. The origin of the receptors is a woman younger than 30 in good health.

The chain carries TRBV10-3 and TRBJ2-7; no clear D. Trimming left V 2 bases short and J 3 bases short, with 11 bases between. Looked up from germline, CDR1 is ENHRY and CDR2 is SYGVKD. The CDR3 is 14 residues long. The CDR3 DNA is TGTGCCATCAGTGAGCCTTCTAAGAGCTACGAGCAGTACGTC. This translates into CAISEPSKSYEQYV.

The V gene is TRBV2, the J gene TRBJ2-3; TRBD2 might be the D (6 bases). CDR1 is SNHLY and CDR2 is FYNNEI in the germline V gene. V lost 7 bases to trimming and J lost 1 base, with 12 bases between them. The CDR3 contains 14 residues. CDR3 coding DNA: TGTGCCAGCACGGACGGGGGTCGCACAGATACGCAGTATTTT. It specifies CASTDGGRTDTQYF.

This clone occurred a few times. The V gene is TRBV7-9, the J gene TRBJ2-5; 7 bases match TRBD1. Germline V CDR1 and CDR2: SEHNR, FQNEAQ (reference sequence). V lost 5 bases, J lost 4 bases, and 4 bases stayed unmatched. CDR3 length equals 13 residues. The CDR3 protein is CASSLQGRETQYF. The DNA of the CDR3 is TGTGCCAGCAGCCTACAGGGGCGAGAGACCCAGTACTTC. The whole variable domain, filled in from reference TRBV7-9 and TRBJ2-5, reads DTGVSQNPRHKITKRGQNVTFRCDPISEHNRLYWYRQTLGQGPEFLTYFQNEAQLEKSRLLSDRFSAERPKGSFSTLEIQRTEQGDSAMYLCASSLQGRETQYFGPGTRLLVL.

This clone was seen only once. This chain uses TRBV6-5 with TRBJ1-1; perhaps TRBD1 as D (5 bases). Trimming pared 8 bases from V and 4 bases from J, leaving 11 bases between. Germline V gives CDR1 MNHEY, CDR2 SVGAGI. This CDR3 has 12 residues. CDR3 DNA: TGTGCCAGCCTGGGGGAGGGCACTGAAGCTTTCTTT. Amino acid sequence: CASLGEGTEAFF.

CDR3 protein: CASRARGYYGYTF. The CDR3 DNA follows: TGTGCCAGCAGGGCCCGGGGTTACTATGGCTACACCTTC. This chain uses TRBV2 with TRBJ1-2; D is uncertain. V lost 6 bases to trimming and J lost 3 bases, with 11 bases between them. The germline gives CDR1 SNHLY, CDR2 FYNNEI. This CDR3 spans 13 amino acids.

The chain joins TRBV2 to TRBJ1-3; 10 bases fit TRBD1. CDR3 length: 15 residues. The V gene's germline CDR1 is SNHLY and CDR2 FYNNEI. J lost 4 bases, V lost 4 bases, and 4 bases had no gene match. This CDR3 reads CASSADRGSGNTIYF. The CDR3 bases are TGTGCCAGCAGTGCGGACAGGGGGTCCGGAAACACCATATATTTT.

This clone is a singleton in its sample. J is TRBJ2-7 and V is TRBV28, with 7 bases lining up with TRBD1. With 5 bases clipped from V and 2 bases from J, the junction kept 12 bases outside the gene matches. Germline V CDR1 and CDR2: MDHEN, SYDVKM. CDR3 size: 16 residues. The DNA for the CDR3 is TGTGCCAGCAGTCACGCCCCCGGGACAGACACCTACGAGCAGTACTTC. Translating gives CASSHAPGTDTYEQYF.

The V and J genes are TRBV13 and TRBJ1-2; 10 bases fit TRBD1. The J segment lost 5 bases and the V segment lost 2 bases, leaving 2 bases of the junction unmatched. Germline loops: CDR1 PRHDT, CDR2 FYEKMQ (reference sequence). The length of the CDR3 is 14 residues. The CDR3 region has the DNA TGTGCCAGCAGCTTACGGACAGGGGGGTATGGCTACACCTTC. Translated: CASSLRTGGYGYTF.

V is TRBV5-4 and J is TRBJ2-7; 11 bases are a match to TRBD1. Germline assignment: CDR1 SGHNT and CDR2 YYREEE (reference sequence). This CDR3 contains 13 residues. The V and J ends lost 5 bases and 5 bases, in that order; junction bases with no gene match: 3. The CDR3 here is CASSSGQGDEQYF. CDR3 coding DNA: TGTGCCAGCAGTTCGGGACAGGGGGACGAGCAGTACTTC.

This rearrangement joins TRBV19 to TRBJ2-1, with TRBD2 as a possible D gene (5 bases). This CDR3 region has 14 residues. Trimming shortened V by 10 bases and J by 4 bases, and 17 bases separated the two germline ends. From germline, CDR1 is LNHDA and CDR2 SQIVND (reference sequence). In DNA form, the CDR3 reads TGTGCCACGGAGGAGCGAGGGTTTTACAATGAGCAGTTCTTC. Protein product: CATEERGFYNEQFF.

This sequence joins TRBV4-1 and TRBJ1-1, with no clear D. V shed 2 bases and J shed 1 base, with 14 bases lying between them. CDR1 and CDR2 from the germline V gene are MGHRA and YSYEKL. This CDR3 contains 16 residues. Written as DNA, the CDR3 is TGCGCCAGCAGCCAAATCACAGCCTCTCGGAACACTGAAGCTTTCTTT. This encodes CASSQITASRNTEAFF.

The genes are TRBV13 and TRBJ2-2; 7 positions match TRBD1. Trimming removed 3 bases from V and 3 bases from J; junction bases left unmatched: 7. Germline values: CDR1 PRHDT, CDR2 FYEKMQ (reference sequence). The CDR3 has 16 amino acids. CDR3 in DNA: TGTGCCAGCAGCTTCGAAGAGGGGGCCTACACCGGGGAGCTGTTTTTT. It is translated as CASSFEEGAYTGELFF. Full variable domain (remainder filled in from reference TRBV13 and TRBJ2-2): AAGVIQSPRHLIKEKRETATLKCYPIPRHDTVYWYQQGPGQDPQFLISFYEKMQSDKGSIPDRFSAQQFSDYHSELNMSSLELGDSALYFCASSFEEGAYTGELFFGEGSRLTVL.

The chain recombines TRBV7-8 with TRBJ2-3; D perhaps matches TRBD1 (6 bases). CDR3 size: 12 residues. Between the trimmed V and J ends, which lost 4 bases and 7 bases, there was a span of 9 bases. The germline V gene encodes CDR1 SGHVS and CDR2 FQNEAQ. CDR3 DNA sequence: TGTGCCAGCAGCTCTAGGGACAATACGCAGTATTTT. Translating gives CASSSRDNTQYF.

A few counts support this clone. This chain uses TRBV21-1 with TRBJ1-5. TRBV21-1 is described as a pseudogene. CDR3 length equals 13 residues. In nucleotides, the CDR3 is TGTGCCAGCCCAGGGACTGGCGATCAGCCCCAGCATTTT. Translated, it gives CASPGTGDQPQHF.

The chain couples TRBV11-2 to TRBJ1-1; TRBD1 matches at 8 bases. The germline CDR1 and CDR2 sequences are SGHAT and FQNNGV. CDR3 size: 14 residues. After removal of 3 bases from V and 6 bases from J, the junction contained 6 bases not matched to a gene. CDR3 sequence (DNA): TGTGCCAGCAGCTTCGGGACAGGACTCTCTGAAGCTTTCTTT. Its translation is CASSFGTGLSEAFF. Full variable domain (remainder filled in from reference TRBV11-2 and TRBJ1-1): EAGVAQSPRYKIIEKRQSVAFWCNPISGHATLYWYQQILGQGPKLLIQFQNNGVVDDSQLPKDRFSAERLKGVDSTLKIQPAKLEDSAVYLCASSFGTGLSEAFFGQGTRLTVV.

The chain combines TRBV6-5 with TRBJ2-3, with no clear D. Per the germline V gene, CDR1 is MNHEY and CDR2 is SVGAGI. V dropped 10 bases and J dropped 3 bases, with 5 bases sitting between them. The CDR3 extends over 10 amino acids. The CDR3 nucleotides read TGTGCCACCAAAACAGATACGCAGTATTTT. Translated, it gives CATKTDTQYF.

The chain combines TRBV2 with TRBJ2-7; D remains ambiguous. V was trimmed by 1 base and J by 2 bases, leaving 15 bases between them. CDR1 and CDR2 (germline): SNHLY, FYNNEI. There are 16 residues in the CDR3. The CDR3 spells CASSEGSHSDPYEQYV. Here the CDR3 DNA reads TGTGCCAGCAGTGAAGGGAGTCATTCGGACCCCTACGAGCAGTACGTC.

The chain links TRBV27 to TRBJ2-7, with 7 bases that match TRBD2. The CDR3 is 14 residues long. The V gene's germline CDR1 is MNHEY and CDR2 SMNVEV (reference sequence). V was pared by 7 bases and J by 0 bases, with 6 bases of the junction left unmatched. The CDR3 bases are TGTGCCAGCACCGGAGCGGGGAGCTCCTACGAGCAGTACTTC. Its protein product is CASTGAGSSYEQYF.

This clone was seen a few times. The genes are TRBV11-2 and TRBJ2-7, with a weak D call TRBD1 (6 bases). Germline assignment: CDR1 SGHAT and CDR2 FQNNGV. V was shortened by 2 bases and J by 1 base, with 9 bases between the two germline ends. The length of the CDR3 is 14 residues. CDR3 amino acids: CASSLSTGSYEQYF. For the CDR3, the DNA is TGTGCCAGCAGCTTATCGACAGGATCCTACGAGCAGTACTTC. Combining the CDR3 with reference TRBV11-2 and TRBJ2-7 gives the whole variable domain EAGVAQSPRYKIIEKRQSVAFWCNPISGHATLYWYQQILGQGPKLLIQFQNNGVVDDSQLPKDRFSAERLKGVDSTLKIQPAKLEDSAVYLCASSLSTGSYEQYFGPGTRLTVT.

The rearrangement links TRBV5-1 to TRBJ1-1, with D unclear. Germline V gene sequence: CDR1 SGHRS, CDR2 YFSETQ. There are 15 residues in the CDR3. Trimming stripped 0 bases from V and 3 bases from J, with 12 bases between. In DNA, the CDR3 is TGCGCCAGCAGCTTGGAGGGCCGAAGGCACACTGAAGCTTTCTTT. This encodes CASSLEGRRHTEAFF. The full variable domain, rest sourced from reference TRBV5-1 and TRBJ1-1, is KAGVTQTPRYLIKTRGQQVTLSCSPISGHRSVSWYQQTPGQGLQFLFEYFSETQRNKGNFPGRFSGRQFSNSRSEMNVSTLELGDSALYLCASSLEGRRHTEAFFGQGTRLTVV.

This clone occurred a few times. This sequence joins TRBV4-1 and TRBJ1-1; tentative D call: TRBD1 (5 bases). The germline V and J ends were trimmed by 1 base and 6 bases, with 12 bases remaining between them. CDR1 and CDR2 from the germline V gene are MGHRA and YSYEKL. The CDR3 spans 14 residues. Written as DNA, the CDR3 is TGCGCCAGCAGCCAAGGGGGCAGGGCAGCTGAAGCTTTCTTT. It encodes CASSQGGRAAEAFF.

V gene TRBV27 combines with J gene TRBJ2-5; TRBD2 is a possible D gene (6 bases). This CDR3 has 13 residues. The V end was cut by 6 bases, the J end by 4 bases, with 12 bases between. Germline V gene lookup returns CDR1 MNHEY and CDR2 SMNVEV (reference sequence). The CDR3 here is CASSPVRGETQYF. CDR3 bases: TGTGCCAGCAGCCCGGTGCGGGGAGAGACCCAGTACTTC.

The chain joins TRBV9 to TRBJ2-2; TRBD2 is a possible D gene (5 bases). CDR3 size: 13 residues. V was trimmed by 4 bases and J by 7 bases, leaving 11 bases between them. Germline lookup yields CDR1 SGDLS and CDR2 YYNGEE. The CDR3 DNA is TGTGCCAGCAGCCTACCGGGGAGCGGGGAGCTGTTTTTT. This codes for CASSLPGSGELFF.

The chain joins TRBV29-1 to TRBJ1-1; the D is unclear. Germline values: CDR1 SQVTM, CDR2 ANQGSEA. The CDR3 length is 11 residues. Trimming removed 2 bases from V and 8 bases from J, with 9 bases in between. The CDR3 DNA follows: TGCAGCGTTGAACTTCGGAGGGAAGCTTTCTTT. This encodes CSVELRREAFF.

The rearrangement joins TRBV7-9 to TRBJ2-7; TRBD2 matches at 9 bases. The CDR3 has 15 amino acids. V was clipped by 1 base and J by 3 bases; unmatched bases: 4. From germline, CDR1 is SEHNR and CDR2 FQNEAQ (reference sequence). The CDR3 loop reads CASSLVSGRIYEQYF. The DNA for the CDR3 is TGTGCCAGCAGCTTAGTCAGCGGGAGGATCTACGAGCAGTACTTC.

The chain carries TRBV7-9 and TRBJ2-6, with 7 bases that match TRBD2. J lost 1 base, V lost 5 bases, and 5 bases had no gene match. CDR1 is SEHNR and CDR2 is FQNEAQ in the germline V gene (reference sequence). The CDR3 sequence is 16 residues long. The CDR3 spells CASSGLRESGANVLTF. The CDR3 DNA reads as TGTGCCAGCAGCGGACTGCGGGAGTCTGGGGCCAACGTCCTGACTTTC.

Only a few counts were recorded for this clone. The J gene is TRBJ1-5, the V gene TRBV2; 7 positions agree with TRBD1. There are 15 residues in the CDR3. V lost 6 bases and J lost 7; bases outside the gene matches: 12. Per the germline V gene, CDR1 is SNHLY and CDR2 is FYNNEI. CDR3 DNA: TGTGCCAGCAGAGAGTACGGGACAGACCAACAGCCCCAGCATTTT. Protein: CASREYGTDQQPQHF.

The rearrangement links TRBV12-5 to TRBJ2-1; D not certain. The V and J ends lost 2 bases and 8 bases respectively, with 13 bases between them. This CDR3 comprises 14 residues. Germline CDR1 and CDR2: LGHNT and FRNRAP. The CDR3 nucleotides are TGTGCTAGTGGTTTGCCCATCTCTGGGGATGAGCAGTTCTTC. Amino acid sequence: CASGLPISGDEQFF. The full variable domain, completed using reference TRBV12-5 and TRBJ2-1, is DARVTQTPRHKVTEMGQEVTMRCQPILGHNTVFWYRQTMMQGLELLAYFRNRAPLDDSGMPKDRFSAEMPDATLATLKIQPSEPRDSAVYFCASGLPISGDEQFFGPGTRLTVL.

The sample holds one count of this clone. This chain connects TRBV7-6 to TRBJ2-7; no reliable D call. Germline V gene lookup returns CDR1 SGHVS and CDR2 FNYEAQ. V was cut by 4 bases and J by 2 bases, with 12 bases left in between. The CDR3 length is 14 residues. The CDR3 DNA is TGTGCCAGCAGCTCAATAGACGGACCCTACGAGCAGTACTTC. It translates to CASSSIDGPYEQYF. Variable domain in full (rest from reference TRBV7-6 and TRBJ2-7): GAGVSQSPRYKVTKRGQDVALRCDPISGHVSLYWYRQALGQGPEFLTYFNYEAQQDKSGLPNDRFSAERPEGSISTLTIQRTEQRDSAMYRCASSSIDGPYEQYFGPGTRLTVT.

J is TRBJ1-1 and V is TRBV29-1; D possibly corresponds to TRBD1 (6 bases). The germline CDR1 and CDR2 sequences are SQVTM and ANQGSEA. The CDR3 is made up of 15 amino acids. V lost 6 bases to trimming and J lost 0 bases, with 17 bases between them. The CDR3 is CSVEVVGDMNTEAFF. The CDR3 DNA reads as TGCAGCGTCGAGGTGGTCGGGGACATGAACACTGAAGCTTTCTTT.